One and the same sample provided the 8 T cell receptor beta chains below, sequenced in a study of blood T cell repertoires in COVID-19. Assay used: immunoSEQ multiplex PCR; TCRdb lists only in-frame clones, some missing. The sample records over 120,000 clones, about 79% being singletons. The sequencing sample was made of peripheral blood. These receptors were taken from a man aged 55-75 years with active or convalescent COVID-19.

This sequence joins TRBV27 and TRBJ2-5, with TRBD1 identical over 8 bases. The V gene's germline CDR1 is MNHEY and CDR2 SMNVEV (reference sequence). With V trimmed by 2 bases and J by 4 bases, 6 bases remained unmatched. The CDR3 extends over 15 amino acids. Written as DNA, the CDR3 is TGTGCCAGCAGTTTAAACACAGGGGGAGGAGAGACCCAGTACTTC. The encoded protein is CASSLNTGGGETQYF.

The chain joins TRBV5-4 to TRBJ2-3; D may be TRBD1 (6 bases). V lost 1 base to trimming and J lost 5 bases, with 11 bases between them. Germline CDR1 is SGHNT and CDR2 is YYREEE (reference sequence). The CDR3 spans 14 residues. This CDR3 reads CASSLNREGDTQYF. CDR3 bases: TGTGCCAGCAGCTTGAACAGGGAAGGAGATACGCAGTATTTT.

The V call is TRBV18, the J call TRBJ1-2; 11 positions match TRBD1. V was pared by 3 bases and J by 0 bases, with 9 bases of the junction left unmatched. The CDR3 is made up of 18 amino acids. Germline V lookup: CDR1 KGHSH, CDR2 LQKENI. The CDR3 reads CASSPAGTGGKANYGYTF. For the CDR3, the DNA is TGTGCCAGCTCACCCGCCGGGACAGGGGGGAAAGCTAACTATGGCTACACCTTC. Looking up the rest from reference TRBV18 and TRBJ1-2 gives the full variable domain: NAGVMQNPRHLVRRRGQEARLRCSPMKGHSHVYWYRQLPEEGLKFMVYLQKENIIDESGMPKERFSAEFPKEGPSILRIQQVVRGDSAAYFCASSPAGTGGKANYGYTFGSGTRLTVV.

This sequence joins TRBV11-2 and TRBJ2-1, with 9 bases aligning to TRBD2. CDR1 and CDR2 (germline): SGHAT, FQNNGV. V was clipped by 5 bases and J by 8 bases; unmatched bases: 7. The CDR3 has 14 residues. CDR3 bases: TGTGCCAGCAGCCGGATAGCGGGAGTTCATGAGCAGTTCTTC. Translating it yields CASSRIAGVHEQFF.

The gene calls are TRBV9 and TRBJ2-2; D not resolved. Germline V gene data show CDR1 as SGDLS and CDR2 as YYNGEE. V was shortened by 6 bases and J by 5 bases, with 14 bases between the two germline ends. The CDR3 contains 14 residues. The CDR3 region is CASNPTHSTGELFF. The DNA of the CDR3 is TGTGCCAGCAACCCCACCCACAGTACCGGGGAGCTGTTTTTT.

The chain employs TRBV3-1 (or the pseudogene TRBV3-2) and TRBJ2-3; weak D call: TRBD2 (6 bases). V lost 10 bases and J 3 bases, leaving 17 bases between the germline ends. The CDR3 sequence is 14 residues long. The germline CDR1 and CDR2 sequences are LGHDT and YNNKEL (reference sequence). Written as DNA, the CDR3 is TGTGCCACCGCTCCTAGCGAGTTTACAGATACGCAGTATTTT. It translates to CATAPSEFTDTQYF.

The chain has TRBV3-1 (or the pseudogene TRBV3-2) and TRBJ1-2; D unclear. The CDR3 has 15 residues. Trimming took off 4 bases at V and 5 bases at J, with 17 bases between the two ends. The germline CDR1 and CDR2 sequences are LGHDT and YNNKEL (reference sequence). In DNA, the CDR3 is TGTGCCAGCAGCCCGGTCCCCCCGGGATCTTATGGCTACACCTTC. Translated: CASSPVPPGSYGYTF.

The genes are TRBV5-4 and TRBJ1-1, with 10 bases that match TRBD1. CDR1 and CDR2 from the germline V gene are SGHNT and YYREEE (reference sequence). Losses at the gene ends were 0 bases for V and 7 bases for J; bases not matched to a gene: 15. The CDR3 runs to 18 residues. The CDR3 DNA reads TGTGCCAGCAGCTTGGCCGGGGTAGGTCGACAGGGGGCGAGTGAAGCTTTCTTT. Its protein product is CASSLAGVGRQGASEAFF.